The clone carrying this T cell receptor (beta chain) appeared a few times. These data come from a study of shared clonotypes between healthy human individuals. Study context: Aged between 18 and 49, the donors were a couple of women and three men.

Researchers ran the assay at a deep level. Each PCR replicate from the sorted subsets contained about 210 ng DNA, which is about 31,000 T cell genomes. Produced via immunoSEQ multiplex PCR; TCRdb's table is partial and in-frame only. Among 2 million to 3 million clones listed, under 95% were seen once. The sequence was obtained from a man aged 18-30 years in good health. Some clones in this sample may be carry-over from other donors' samples. Sequencing input: naive CD4+ T cells from PBMCs. Subset here: CD45RA+ positively selected.

The CDR3 region is CASSSRDRGRRYEQYF. The CDR3 nucleotides read TGTGCCAGTAGTAGCCGGGACAGGGGGCGTCGGTACGAGCAGTACTTC. V is TRBV19 and J is TRBJ2-7; TRBD1 agrees at 12 bases. This CDR3 spans 16 amino acids. With V trimmed by 4 bases and J by 4 bases, 8 bases remained unmatched. Germline CDR1 LNHDA, CDR2 SQIVND (reference sequence). The variable domain in full, completed from reference TRBV19 and TRBJ2-7, reads DGGITQSPKYLFRKEGQNVTLSCEQNLNHDAMYWYRQDPGQGLRLIYYSQIVNDFQKGDIAEGYSVSREKKESFPLTVTSAQKNPTAFYLCASSSRDRGRRYEQYFGPGTRLTVT.